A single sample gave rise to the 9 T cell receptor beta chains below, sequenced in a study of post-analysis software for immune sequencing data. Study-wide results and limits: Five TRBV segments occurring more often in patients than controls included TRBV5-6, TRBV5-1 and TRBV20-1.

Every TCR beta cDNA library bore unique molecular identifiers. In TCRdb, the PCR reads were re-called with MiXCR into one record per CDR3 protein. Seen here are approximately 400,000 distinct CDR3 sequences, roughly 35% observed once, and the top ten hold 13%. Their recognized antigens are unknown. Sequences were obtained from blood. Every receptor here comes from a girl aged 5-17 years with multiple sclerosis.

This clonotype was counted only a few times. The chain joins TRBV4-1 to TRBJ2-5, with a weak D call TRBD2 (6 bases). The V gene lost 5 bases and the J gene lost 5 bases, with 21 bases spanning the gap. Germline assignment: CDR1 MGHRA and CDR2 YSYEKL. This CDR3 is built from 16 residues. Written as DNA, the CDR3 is TGCGCCAGCAGCTCCCGTCATACGGGGGAGTGGGAGACCCAGTACTTC. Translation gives CASSSRHTGEWETQYF.

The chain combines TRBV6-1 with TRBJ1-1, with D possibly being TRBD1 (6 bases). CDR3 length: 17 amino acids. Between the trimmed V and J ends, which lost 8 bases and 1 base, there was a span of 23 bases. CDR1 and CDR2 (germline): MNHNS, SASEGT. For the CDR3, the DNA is TGTGCCAGCGGGCCTGGACAGTGGGGCATGGGGAACACTGAAGCTTTCTTT. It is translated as CASGPGQWGMGNTEAFF.

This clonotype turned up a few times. The CDR3 DNA reads as TGTGCCAGCACCCAGGGGGATTTCCTCCAAGAGACCCAGTACTTC. Translated, it gives CASTQGDFLQETQYF. This chain joins TRBV28 and TRBJ2-5; 7 bases fit TRBD1. Trimming removed 7 bases from V and 1 base from J; junction bases left unmatched: 9. This CDR3 region has 15 residues. The germline V gene encodes CDR1 MDHEN and CDR2 SYDVKM.

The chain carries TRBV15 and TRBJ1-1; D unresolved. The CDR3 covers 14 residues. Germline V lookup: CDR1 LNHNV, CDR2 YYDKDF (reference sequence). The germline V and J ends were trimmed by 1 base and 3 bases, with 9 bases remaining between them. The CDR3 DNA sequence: TGTGCCACCAGCAGAGTCGACGGGCACACTGAAGCTTTCTTT. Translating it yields CATSRVDGHTEAFF.

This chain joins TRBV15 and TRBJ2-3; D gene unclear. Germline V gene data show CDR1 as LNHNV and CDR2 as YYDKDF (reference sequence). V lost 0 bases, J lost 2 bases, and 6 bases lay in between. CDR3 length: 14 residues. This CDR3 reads CATSRERNTDTQYF. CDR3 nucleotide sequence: TGTGCCACCAGCAGAGAGAGGAACACAGATACGCAGTATTTT.

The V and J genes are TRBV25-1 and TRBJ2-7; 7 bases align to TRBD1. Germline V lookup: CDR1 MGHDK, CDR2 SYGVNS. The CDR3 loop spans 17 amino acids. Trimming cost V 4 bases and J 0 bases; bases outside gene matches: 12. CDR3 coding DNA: TGTGCCAGCAGTGCTTACCCACAGGGGTTCAGCTCCTACGAGCAGTACTTC. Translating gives CASSAYPQGFSSYEQYF.

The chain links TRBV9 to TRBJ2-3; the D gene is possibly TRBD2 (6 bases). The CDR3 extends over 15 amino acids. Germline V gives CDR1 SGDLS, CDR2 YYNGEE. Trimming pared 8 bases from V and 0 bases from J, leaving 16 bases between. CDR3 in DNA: TGTGCCAGTACCCCGGGCGGGGCTAGCACAGATACGCAGTATTTT. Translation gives CASTPGGASTDTQYF.

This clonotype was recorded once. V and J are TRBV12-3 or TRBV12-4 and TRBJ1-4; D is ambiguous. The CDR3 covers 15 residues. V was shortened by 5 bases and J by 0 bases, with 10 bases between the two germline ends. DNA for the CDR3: TGTGCCAGCAGTAGGACGATTGCAACTAATGAAAAACTGTTTTTT. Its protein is CASSRTIATNEKLFF.

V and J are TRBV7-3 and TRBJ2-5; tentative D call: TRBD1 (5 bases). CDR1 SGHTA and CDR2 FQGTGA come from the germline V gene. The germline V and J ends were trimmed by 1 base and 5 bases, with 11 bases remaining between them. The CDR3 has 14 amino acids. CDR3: CASSLKGARETQYF. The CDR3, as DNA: TGTGCCAGCAGCTTAAAAGGGGCGCGGGAGACCCAGTACTTC. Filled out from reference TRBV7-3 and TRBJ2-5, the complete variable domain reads GAGVSQTPSNKVTEKGKYVELRCDPISGHTALYWYRQSLGQGPEFLIYFQGTGAADDSGLPNDRFFAVRPEGSVSTLKIQRTERGDSAVYLCASSLKGARETQYFGPGTRLLVL.